A single sample gave rise to the 10 T cell receptor beta chains below, sequenced in a study of Ad26.COV2.S vaccination and SARS-CoV-2 variants. The table came from immunoSEQ multiplex PCR; TCRdb's copy has only in-frame clones and leaves some out. The sample includes about 680,000 clones, around 90% of them seen just once. Stated treatment: roughly 18 received Ad26.COV2.S at low or high dose, single or two shots; several received placebo; per-sample allocation not given. Collection of the samples took place on day 63 after the first injection of vaccine or placebo. This specimen was peripheral blood, taken in a trial of Ad26.COV2.S vaccine versus placebo. The origin of the receptors is a person aged 18-65 years who received the Ad26.COV2.S COVID-19 vaccine or a placebo.

The chain uses TRBV3-1 (or the pseudogene TRBV3-2) and TRBJ2-7, with TRBD2 matching 8 bases. CDR3 length: 16 amino acids. Germline V gives CDR1 LGHDT, CDR2 YNNKEL (reference sequence). Unmatched junction bases numbered 9, after V lost 1 base and J lost 4 bases. This chain's CDR3 is CASSQGFAGGPYEQYF. CDR3 nucleotides: TGTGCCAGCAGCCAAGGGTTCGCGGGAGGCCCTTACGAGCAGTACTTC.

V gene TRBV7-9 combines with J gene TRBJ2-1; TRBD2 matches 7 bases. The CDR3 runs 13 residues. Germline V gene lookup returns CDR1 SEHNR and CDR2 FQNEAQ (reference sequence). The junction had 6 bases not matched to a gene; V was cut back by 5 bases and J by 8 bases. The CDR3 DNA sequence: TGTGCCAGCAGCACGAGCGGGACTGATGAGCAGTTCTTC. Translating it yields CASSTSGTDEQFF. The variable domain in full, with the rest retrieved from reference TRBV7-9 and TRBJ2-1, is DTGVSQNPRHKITKRGQNVTFRCDPISEHNRLYWYRQTLGQGPEFLTYFQNEAQLEKSRLLSDRFSAERPKGSFSTLEIQRTEQGDSAMYLCASSTSGTDEQFFGPGTRLTVL.

CDR3 sequence: CASSQAAGNTDTQYF. The DNA of the CDR3 is TGTGCCAGCAGCCAAGCAGCGGGGAACACAGATACGCAGTATTTT. The V gene is TRBV14, the J gene TRBJ2-3; TRBD2 matches 7 bases. V shed 1 base and J 2 bases; nucleotides not matched to a gene: 3. Germline V gene lookup returns CDR1 SGHDN and CDR2 FVKESK. CDR3 length: 15 residues. The variable domain in full, with the rest retrieved from reference TRBV14 and TRBJ2-3, is EAGVTQFPSHSVIEKGQTVTLRCDPISGHDNLYWYRRVMGKEIKFLLHFVKESKQDESGMPNNRFLAERTGGTYSTLKVQPAELEDSGVYFCASSQAAGNTDTQYFGPGTRLTVL.

This chain connects TRBV29-1 to TRBJ2-5; 8 bases match TRBD2. This CDR3 has 15 residues. Trimming removed 3 bases from V and 4 bases from J; junction bases left unmatched: 10. The germline V gene has CDR1 SQVTM and CDR2 ANQGSEA. The CDR3 nucleotides are TGCAGCGTTGACTCCCCGGGAGGGCCCGCAGAGACCCAGTACTTC. Translation: CSVDSPGGPAETQYF.

V is TRBV24-1 and J is TRBJ2-7, with D uncertain. With 4 bases removed from V and 3 bases from J, the gap between germline ends came to 6 bases. There are 12 residues in the CDR3. Germline V gives CDR1 KGHDR, CDR2 SFDVKD. CDR3: CATSEGNYEQYF. The DNA of the CDR3 is TGTGCCACCAGTGAGGGAAACTACGAGCAGTACTTC.

In this sample, this clone turned up once. CDR3 coding DNA: TGTGCCATCAGTGAAGGGCTAGCGGGAAGGAATGAGCAGTTCTTC. Translating it yields CAISEGLAGRNEQFF. The chain carries TRBV10-3 and TRBJ2-1, with TRBD2 matching 9 bases. The CDR3 is made up of 15 amino acids. V shed 3 bases and J 7 bases; nucleotides not matched to a gene: 7. Germline V CDR1 and CDR2: ENHRY, SYGVKD.

This chain uses TRBV5-1 with TRBJ2-1; TRBD1 agrees at 7 bases. Looked up from germline, CDR1 is SGHRS and CDR2 is YFSETQ. After removal of 4 bases from V and 7 bases from J, the junction contained 5 bases not matched to a gene. This CDR3 comprises 13 residues. CDR3 sequence reads: CASSIDRVNEQFF. In DNA, the CDR3 is TGCGCCAGCAGCATAGACAGGGTAAATGAGCAGTTCTTC.

V gene TRBV5-1 combines with J gene TRBJ2-1; D is perhaps TRBD1 or TRBD2 (5 bases each). CDR1 is SGHRS and CDR2 is YFSETQ in the germline V gene. Trimming stripped 1 base from V and 10 bases from J, with 9 bases between. The CDR3 spans 12 residues. The CDR3 loop is CASSLPGTEQFF. The CDR3 DNA reads TGCGCCAGCAGCTTGCCCGGGACCGAGCAGTTCTTC.

The genes are TRBV15 and TRBJ2-7, with D tentatively TRBD1 or TRBD2 (6 bases each). V shed 4 bases and J shed 5 bases, with 15 bases lying between them. Germline CDR1 LNHNV, CDR2 YYDKDF (reference sequence). The CDR3 contains 14 residues. CDR3 loop: CATSTGAGEDEQYF. The DNA of the CDR3 is TGTGCCACCAGCACGGGGGCAGGGGAGGACGAGCAGTACTTC. The complete variable domain, with remaining parts taken from reference TRBV15 and TRBJ2-7, reads DAMVIQNPRYQVTQFGKPVTLSCSQTLNHNVMYWYQQKSSQAPKLLFHYYDKDFNNEADTPDNFQSRRPNTSFCFLDIRSPGLGDTAMYLCATSTGAGEDEQYFGPGTRLTVT.

The V gene is TRBV12-3 or TRBV12-4, the J gene TRBJ2-1; no clear D. The CDR3 extends over 12 amino acids. Trimming took off 8 bases at V and 9 bases at J, with 14 bases between the two ends. The CDR3 DNA reads TGTGCCAGCGGACCCCAGCTGGGTGAGCAGTTCTTC. Translating it yields CASGPQLGEQFF.